One and the same sample provided the 6 T cell receptor beta chains below, sequenced in a study of T cells after yellow fever vaccination. TCRdb analysed the 5' RACE reads with MiXCR anew, one entry per CDR3 protein. The table records 300,000 to 450,000 distinct CDR3 sequences, about 6% of them present only once. Sequencing used PBMCs, obtained 5 days after the yellow fever booster vaccination. These TCRs come from a man aged 25-40 years who received the YFV17D yellow fever vaccine.

At least ten counts were recorded for this clonotype. V usage is TRBV14 and J usage is TRBJ2-1, with D hard to call. Germline V CDR1 and CDR2: SGHDN, FVKESK. This CDR3 contains 13 residues. V was cut by 0 bases and J by 13 bases, with 13 bases left in between. CDR3 sequence: CASSQDLSRAQFF. DNA for the CDR3: TGTGCCAGCAGCCAAGACTTGTCTAGAGCTCAGTTCTTC. The entire variable domain, with the rest obtained from reference TRBV14 and TRBJ2-1, is as follows: EAGVTQFPSHSVIEKGQTVTLRCDPISGHDNLYWYRRVMGKEIKFLLHFVKESKQDESGMPNNRFLAERTGGTYSTLKVQPAELEDSGVYFCASSQDLSRAQFFGPGTRLTVL.

This clonotype was counted between two and nine times. This chain links TRBV10-2 with TRBJ2-1; 10 bases fit TRBD2. CDR3 length: 14 residues. Trimming removed 3 bases from V and 7 bases from J; junction bases left unmatched: 3. The germline CDR1 and CDR2 sequences are WSHSY and SAAADI. CDR3 sequence reads: CASSDLAGVNEQFF. The CDR3 DNA sequence: TGCGCCAGCAGTGACCTAGCGGGAGTAAATGAGCAGTTCTTC.

The chain uses TRBV19 and TRBJ1-4, with TRBD1 as a possible D gene (6 bases). CDR3 size: 15 residues. V shed 5 bases and J shed 10 bases, with 20 bases lying between them. Germline V gives CDR1 LNHDA, CDR2 SQIVND (reference sequence). CDR3 DNA sequence: TGTGCCAGTAGTCCCGGACAGTCTTTTTTCGGAAAACTGTTTTTT. This translates into CASSPGQSFFGKLFF.

The V call is TRBV20-1, the J call TRBJ2-7, with TRBD2 matching 14 bases. The CDR3 has 18 residues. In germline, CDR1 is DFQATT, CDR2 SNEGSKA (reference sequence). Trimming took 6 bases from V and 6 from J; bases not matched to a gene: 19. The chain's CDR3 is CSADAPPGLAGVRGEQYF. CDR3 DNA sequence: TGCAGTGCCGACGCACCCCCGGGACTAGCGGGAGTTCGGGGCGAGCAGTACTTC.

The chain employs TRBV20-1 and TRBJ2-3; 12 bases match TRBD2. CDR3 length: 17 amino acids. The J segment lost 0 bases and the V segment lost 3 bases, leaving 7 bases of the junction unmatched. The germline CDR1 and CDR2 sequences are DFQATT and SNEGSKA (reference sequence). The DNA for the CDR3 is TGCAGTGCTAGCCCTCCTAGCGGGGGGGGTAGCACAGATACGCAGTATTTT. Encoded protein: CSASPPSGGGSTDTQYF.

This clonotype has ten or more counts. The chain carries TRBV5-1 and TRBJ2-1; 8 bases are shared with TRBD1. J lost 6 bases, V lost 0 bases, and 2 bases had no gene match. CDR3 length equals 14 residues. Germline loops: CDR1 SGHRS, CDR2 YFSETQ. The CDR3 loop is CASSLGQGLNEQFF. CDR3 DNA: TGCGCCAGCAGCTTGGGACAGGGGCTCAATGAGCAGTTCTTC.